The 5 T cell receptor beta chains in this list originate from one sample, sequenced in a study of neurological immune-mediated disorders. Regarding time point: longitudinal time-point 1 (baseline). TCRdb processed the 5' RACE reads anew with MiXCR; each CDR3 protein has one entry. The profile shows tens of thousands of distinct CDR3 sequences, over 8.5% of them singletons. Sequencing input: PBMCs. The receptor source for this set is a male donor with HTLV-1-associated myelopathy (HAM/TSP).

The chain employs TRBV6-2 or TRBV6-3 and TRBJ1-4, with TRBD1 matching over 7 bases. Germline CDR1 MNHEY, CDR2 SVGEGT. CDR3 size: 14 residues. Trimming took 5 bases from V and 8 from J; bases not matched to a gene: 8. CDR3 nucleotide sequence: TGTGCCAGCAGTCGACAGGGTCCAAGGGAAAAACTGTTTTTT. It encodes CASSRQGPREKLFF.

The chain uses TRBV6-2 or TRBV6-3 and TRBJ1-1; D unresolved. V lost 8 bases and J 1 base, leaving 8 bases between the germline ends. Germline CDR1 is MNHEY and CDR2 is SVGEGT. This CDR3 has 12 residues. CDR3 region: CASACRNTEAFF. In DNA, the CDR3 is TGTGCCAGCGCCTGCAGGAACACTGAAGCTTTCTTT.

This clonotype occurred many times. The chain couples TRBV20-1 to TRBJ2-1; D remains ambiguous. Trimming pared 3 bases from V and 4 bases from J, leaving 16 bases between. The CDR3 totals 15 residues. Germline assignment: CDR1 DFQATT and CDR2 SNEGSKA (reference sequence). The CDR3 loop is CSARDPRAQYNEQFF. The CDR3 bases are TGCAGTGCTAGGGATCCGAGAGCTCAATACAATGAGCAGTTCTTC.

The table lists this clonotype with many counts. The gene calls are TRBV10-3 and TRBJ1-2, with D hard to call. CDR3 size: 15 residues. The germline CDR1 and CDR2 sequences are ENHRY and SYGVKD. V was pared by 3 bases and J by 3 bases, with 14 bases between. In nucleotides, the CDR3 is TGTGCCATCAGTGACATATCGGGTCGCGACTATGGCTACACCTTC. Translating it yields CAISDISGRDYGYTF.

This clonotype occurred many times. V gene TRBV7-9 combines with J gene TRBJ2-4; TRBD1 is a possible D gene (5 bases). Germline V CDR1 and CDR2: SEHNR, FQNEAQ (reference sequence). Trimming stripped 5 bases from V and 5 bases from J, with 10 bases between. The CDR3 totals 13 residues. CDR3 DNA: TGTGCCAGCAGCCCAGACAGACAAAACATTCAGTACTTC. The encoded protein is CASSPDRQNIQYF.